This T cell receptor (beta chain) is from a study of blood T cell repertoires in COVID-19. Study context: Sites across the United States, Italy and Spain contributed samples from acute and convalescent COVID-19. PBMCs, B-cell-depleted T cells, or T cells provided the cDNA or gDNA that made up the material.

Trimming took 6 bases from V and 3 from J; bases not matched to a gene: 6. Germline values: CDR1 SNHLY, CDR2 FYNNEI. The CDR3 sequence is 15 residues long. Libraries were prepared by immunoSEQ multiplex PCR; TCRdb keeps only in-frame clonotypes and omits some of them. The top ten hold 5% to 6.5% of the sample, which has about 32,000 clones, approximately 86% seen once. This TCR was sampled from a woman older than 75 with active or convalescent COVID-19. The chain uses TRBV2 and TRBJ2-2; 8 nucleotides agree with TRBD1. Input material: peripheral blood. The CDR3 coding sequence is TGTGCCAGCAGGAAACAGGGGGTCGACACCGGGGAGCTGTTTTTT. Protein product: CASRKQGVDTGELFF.